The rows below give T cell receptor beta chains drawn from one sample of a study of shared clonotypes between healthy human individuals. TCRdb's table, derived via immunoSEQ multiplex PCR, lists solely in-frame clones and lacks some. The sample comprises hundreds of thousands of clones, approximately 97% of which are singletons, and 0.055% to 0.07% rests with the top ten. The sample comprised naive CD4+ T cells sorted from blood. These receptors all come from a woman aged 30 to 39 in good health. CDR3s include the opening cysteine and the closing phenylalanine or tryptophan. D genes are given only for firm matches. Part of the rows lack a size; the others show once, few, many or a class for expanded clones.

CDR3 DNA: TGCGCCAGCAGCCAAGAGGGAAAGCAGTTCTTC; CDR3 protein: CASSQEGKQFF; clone size: NA; D gene: NA; V gene: TRBV4-3; J gene: TRBJ2-1
CDR3 DNA: TGTGCCAGCAGGGTTGACGGGAATCAGCCCCAGCATTTT; CDR3 protein: CASRVDGNQPQHF; clone size: NA; D gene: NA; V gene: TRBV2; J gene: TRBJ1-5
CDR3 DNA: TGTGCCAGCAGCCTTGGACAGGGACGAAACGAGCAGTACTTC; CDR3 protein: CASSLGQGRNEQYF; clone size: NA; D gene: TRBD1; V gene: TRBV28; J gene: TRBJ2-7
CDR3 DNA: TGTGCCAGCAGCAGGGAAATGGGGCGCATCGAGACCCAGTACTTC; CDR3 protein: CASSREMGRIETQYF; clone size: NA; D gene: NA; V gene: TRBV7-3; J gene: TRBJ2-5
CDR3 DNA: TGTGCCAGCAGCCCGGACAGGGGGCTCAATCAGCCCCAGCATTTT; CDR3 protein: CASSPDRGLNQPQHF; clone size: NA; D gene: TRBD1; V gene: TRBV6-5; J gene: TRBJ1-5
CDR3 DNA: TGTGCCAGCAGCACGGGGGGATACTCCTACGAGCAGTACTTC; CDR3 protein: CASSTGGYSYEQYF; clone size: NA; D gene: TRBD2; V gene: TRBV7-9; J gene: TRBJ2-7
CDR3 DNA: TGCAGCGTATGGGGTTCCTATGGCTACACCTTC; CDR3 protein: CSVWGSYGYTF; clone size: once; D gene: NA; V gene: TRBV29-1; J gene: TRBJ1-2
CDR3 DNA: TGTGCCAGCAGCCGGTGGGAGGGGGCGCGGAATCAGCCCCAGCATTTT; CDR3 protein: CASSRWEGARNQPQHF; clone size: NA; D gene: TRBD1; V gene: TRBV14; J gene: TRBJ1-5
CDR3 DNA: TGTGCCGGATCCGAGGGCGGGGACACTGAAGCTTTCTTT; CDR3 protein: CAGSEGGDTEAFF; clone size: NA; D gene: NA; V gene: TRBV30; J gene: TRBJ1-1
CDR3 DNA: TGTGCCAGCAGCCAGACAGGGGGCATTGATGAAAAACTGTTTTTT; CDR3 protein: CASSQTGGIDEKLFF; clone size: once; D gene: TRBD1; V gene: TRBV7-3; J gene: TRBJ1-4
CDR3 DNA: TGCGCCAGCAGCCGTACCCCGGGACAGCTTGCCACAGATACGCAGTATTTT; CDR3 protein: CASSRTPGQLATDTQYF; clone size: NA; D gene: TRBD1; V gene: TRBV4-1; J gene: TRBJ2-3
CDR3 DNA: TGTGCCAGCAGTCCGGACAGGGGCGGAGGCTACACCTTC; CDR3 protein: CASSPDRGGGYTF; clone size: NA; D gene: TRBD1; V gene: TRBV6-5; J gene: TRBJ1-2
CDR3 DNA: TGTGCCAGCAGTTTACGCAGGCTCGCCTATAATTCACCCCTCCACTTT; CDR3 protein: CASSLRRLAYNSPLHF; clone size: once; D gene: NA; V gene: TRBV28; J gene: TRBJ1-6
CDR3 DNA: TGTGCCAGCAGCTTCCGGGGGGGGTACGGCTACACCTTC; CDR3 protein: CASSFRGGYGYTF; clone size: NA; D gene: NA; V gene: TRBV11-2; J gene: TRBJ1-2
CDR3 DNA: TGTGCCAGCAGCAAAGGACGGGACATCACAGATACGCAGTATTTT; CDR3 protein: CASSKGRDITDTQYF; clone size: NA; D gene: NA; V gene: TRBV21-1; J gene: TRBJ2-3
CDR3 DNA: TGTGCCAGCAGCCGAGGACAGGGGGCCGTTAATGAAAAACTGTTTTTT; CDR3 protein: CASSRGQGAVNEKLFF; clone size: NA; D gene: TRBD1; V gene: TRBV14; J gene: TRBJ1-4
CDR3 DNA: TGCGCCAGCAGCGGGGCGGGAACCACCGGGGAGCTGTTTTTT; CDR3 protein: CASSGAGTTGELFF; clone size: NA; D gene: NA; V gene: TRBV5-1; J gene: TRBJ2-2
CDR3 DNA: TGCGCCAGCAGCCAAGGACCTGGGGGCGAAGGACAGCCCCAGCATTTT; CDR3 protein: CASSQGPGGEGQPQHF; clone size: NA; D gene: NA; V gene: TRBV4-1; J gene: TRBJ1-5
CDR3 DNA: TGTGCCAGCGGATGGGACGGTGGGAATGAGCAGTTCTTC; CDR3 protein: CASGWDGGNEQFF; clone size: NA; D gene: NA; V gene: TRBV27; J gene: TRBJ2-1
CDR3 DNA: TGTGCCAGCAGTACCGGGACAGGGTTCGGCTACACCTTC; CDR3 protein: CASSTGTGFGYTF; clone size: NA; D gene: TRBD1; V gene: TRBV7-2; J gene: TRBJ1-2
CDR3 DNA: TGTGCCAGCAGCAAATCTCTAAGCACCGGGGAGCTGTTTTTT; CDR3 protein: CASSKSLSTGELFF; clone size: NA; D gene: NA; V gene: TRBV21-1; J gene: TRBJ2-2
CDR3 DNA: TGTGCCAGTACTCGGACAGGGAACTCCTACGAGCAGTACTTC; CDR3 protein: CASTRTGNSYEQYF; clone size: NA; D gene: TRBD1; V gene: TRBV19; J gene: TRBJ2-7